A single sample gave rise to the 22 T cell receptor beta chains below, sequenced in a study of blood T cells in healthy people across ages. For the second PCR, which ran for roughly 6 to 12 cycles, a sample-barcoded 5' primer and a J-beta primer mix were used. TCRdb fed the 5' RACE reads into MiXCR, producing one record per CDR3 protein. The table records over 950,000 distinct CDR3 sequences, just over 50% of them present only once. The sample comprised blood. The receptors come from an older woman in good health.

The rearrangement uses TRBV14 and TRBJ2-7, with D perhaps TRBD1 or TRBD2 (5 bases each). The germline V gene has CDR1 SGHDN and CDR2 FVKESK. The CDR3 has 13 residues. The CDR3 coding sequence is TGTGCTCTCCGGGGCAGCAGAGCCTACGAGCAGTACTTC. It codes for CALRGSRAYEQYF.

CDR3 sequence reads: CASSQSGGLAGFFEQFF. As DNA, the CDR3 is TGCGCCAGCAGTCAATCCGGGGGACTAGCGGGATTCTTTGAGCAGTTCTTC. V usage is TRBV4-1 and J usage is TRBJ2-1, with 13 bases lining up with TRBD2. Germline V CDR1 and CDR2: MGHRA, YSYEKL. The CDR3 loop spans 17 amino acids. Germline trimming cut 6 bases from V and 9 bases from J; bases unmatched to any gene: 14.

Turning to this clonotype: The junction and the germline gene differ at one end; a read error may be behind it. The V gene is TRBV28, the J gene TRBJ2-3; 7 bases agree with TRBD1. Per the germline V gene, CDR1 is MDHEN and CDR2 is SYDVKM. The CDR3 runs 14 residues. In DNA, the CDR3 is TGTGCCAGCAGCGACAGGGCTAGCATAGATACGCAGTATTTT. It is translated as CASSDRASIDTQYF.

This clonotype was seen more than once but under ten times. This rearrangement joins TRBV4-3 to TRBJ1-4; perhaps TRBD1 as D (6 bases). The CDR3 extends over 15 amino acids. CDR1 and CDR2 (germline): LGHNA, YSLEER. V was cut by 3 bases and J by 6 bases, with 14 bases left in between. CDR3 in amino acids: CASSQRGAFHEKLFF. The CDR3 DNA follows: TGCGCCAGCAGCCAGCGGGGGGCATTTCATGAAAAACTGTTTTTT.

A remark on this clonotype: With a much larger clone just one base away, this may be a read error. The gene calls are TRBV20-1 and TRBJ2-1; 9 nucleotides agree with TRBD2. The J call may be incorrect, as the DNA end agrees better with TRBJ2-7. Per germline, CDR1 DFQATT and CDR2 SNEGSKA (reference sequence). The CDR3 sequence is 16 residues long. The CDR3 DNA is TGCAGTGCTGAAGAAACTAGCGGGCCCTCCTACAATGAGCAGTACTTC. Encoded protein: CSAEETSGPSYNEQYF.

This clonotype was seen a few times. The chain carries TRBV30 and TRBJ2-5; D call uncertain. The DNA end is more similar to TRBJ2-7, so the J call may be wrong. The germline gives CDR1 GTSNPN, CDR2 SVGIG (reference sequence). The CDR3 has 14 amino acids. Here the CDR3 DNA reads TGTGCCTGGAGTGTAGGTGTAGGTATCTACGAGCAGTACTTC. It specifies CAWSVGVGIYEQYF.

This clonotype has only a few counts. CDR3 nucleotides: TGCAGCGGATTCGAGGGGAGGGACATTCAGTACTTC. It encodes CSGFEGRDIQYF. V and J are TRBV29-1 and TRBJ2-4, with 7 bases aligning to TRBD2. The CDR3 is made up of 12 amino acids. V gave up 7 bases and J gave up 8 bases; unmatched junction bases: 8. The germline gives CDR1 SQVTM, CDR2 ANQGSEA.

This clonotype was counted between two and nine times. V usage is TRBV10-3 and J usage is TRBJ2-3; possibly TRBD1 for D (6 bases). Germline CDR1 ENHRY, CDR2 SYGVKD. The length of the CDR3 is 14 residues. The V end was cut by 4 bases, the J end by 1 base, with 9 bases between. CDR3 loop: CAISASGGTDTQYF. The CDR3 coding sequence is TGTGCCATCAGTGCTTCAGGGGGCACAGATACGCAGTATTTT.

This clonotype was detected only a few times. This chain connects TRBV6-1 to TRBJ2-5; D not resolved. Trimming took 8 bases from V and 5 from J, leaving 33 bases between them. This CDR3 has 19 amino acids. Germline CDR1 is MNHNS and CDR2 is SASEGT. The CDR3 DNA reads TGTGCCAGCGAAAGGGTCGGCAGGAAGGGTCTGGCCTCGCGGGAGACCCAGTACTTC. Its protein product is CASERVGRKGLASRETQYF.

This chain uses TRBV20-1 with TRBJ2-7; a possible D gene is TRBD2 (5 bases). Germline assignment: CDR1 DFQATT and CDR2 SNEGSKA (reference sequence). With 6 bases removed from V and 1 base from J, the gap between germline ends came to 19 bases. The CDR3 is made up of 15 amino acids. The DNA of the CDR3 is TGCAGTGCCGCGGGCCCATCGGGTGGATCCTACGAGCAGTACTTC. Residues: CSAAGPSGGSYEQYF.

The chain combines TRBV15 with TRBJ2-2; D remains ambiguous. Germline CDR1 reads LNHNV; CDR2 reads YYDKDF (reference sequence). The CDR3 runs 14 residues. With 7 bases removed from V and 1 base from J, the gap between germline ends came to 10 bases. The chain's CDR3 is CATTSGRNTGELFF. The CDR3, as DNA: TGTGCCACCACCTCCGGACGGAACACCGGGGAGCTGTTTTTT.

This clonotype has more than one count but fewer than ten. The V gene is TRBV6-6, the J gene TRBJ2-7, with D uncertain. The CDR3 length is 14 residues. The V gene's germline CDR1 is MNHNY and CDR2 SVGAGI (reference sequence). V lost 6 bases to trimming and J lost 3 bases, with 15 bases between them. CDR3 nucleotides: TGTGCCAGCAGAGGTACGGGTAAGGACTACGAGCAGTACTTC. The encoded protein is CASRGTGKDYEQYF.

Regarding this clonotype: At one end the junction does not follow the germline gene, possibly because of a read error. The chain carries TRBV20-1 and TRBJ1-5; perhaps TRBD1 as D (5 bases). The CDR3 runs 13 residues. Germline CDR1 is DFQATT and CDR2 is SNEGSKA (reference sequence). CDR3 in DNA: TGCAGCTCGACAGCCCTTAGCAATCGGCCCCAGCATTTT. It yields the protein CSSTALSNRPQHF.

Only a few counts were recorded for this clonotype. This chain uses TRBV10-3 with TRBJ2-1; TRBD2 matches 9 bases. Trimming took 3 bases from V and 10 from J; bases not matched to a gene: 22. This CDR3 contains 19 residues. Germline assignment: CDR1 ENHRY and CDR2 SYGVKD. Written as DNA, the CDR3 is TGTGCCATCAGTGACGGATCCGGGCGGCTAGCGGGACCCTACTGCGAGCAGTTCTTC. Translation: CAISDGSGRLAGPYCEQFF.

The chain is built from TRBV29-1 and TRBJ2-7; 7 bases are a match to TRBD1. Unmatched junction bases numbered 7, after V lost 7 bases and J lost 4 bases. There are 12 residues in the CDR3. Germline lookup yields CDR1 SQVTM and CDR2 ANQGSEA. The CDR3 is CSAGQSYYEQYF. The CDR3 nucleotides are TGCAGCGCGGGACAGAGCTATTACGAGCAGTACTTC.

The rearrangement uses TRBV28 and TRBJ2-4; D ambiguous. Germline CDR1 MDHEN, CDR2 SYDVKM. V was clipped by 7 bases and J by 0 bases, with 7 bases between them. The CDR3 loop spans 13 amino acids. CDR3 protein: CASTPLAKNIQYF. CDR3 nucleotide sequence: TGTGCCAGCACTCCGCTAGCCAAAAACATTCAGTACTTC.

The CDR3 region is CASSSLAGVDEQYF. The CDR3 nucleotides read TGCGCCAGCAGCTCTTTAGCGGGAGTTGACGAGCAGTACTTC. The V gene is TRBV5-1, the J gene TRBJ2-7, with 9 bases lining up with TRBD2. Per the germline V gene, CDR1 is SGHRS and CDR2 is YFSETQ. The CDR3 is 14 amino acids. Losses at the gene ends were 3 bases for V and 5 bases for J; bases not matched to a gene: 6.

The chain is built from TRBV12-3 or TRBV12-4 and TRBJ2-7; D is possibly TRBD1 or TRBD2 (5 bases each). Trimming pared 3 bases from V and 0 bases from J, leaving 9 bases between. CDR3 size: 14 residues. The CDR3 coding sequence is TGTGCCAGCAGTTTTCTGGGGGTCTCCTACGAGCAGTACTTC. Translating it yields CASSFLGVSYEQYF.

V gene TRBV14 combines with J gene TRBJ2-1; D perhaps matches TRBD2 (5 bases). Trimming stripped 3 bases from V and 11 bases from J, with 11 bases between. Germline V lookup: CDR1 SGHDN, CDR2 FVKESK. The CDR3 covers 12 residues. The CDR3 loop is CASSQQAAQQFF. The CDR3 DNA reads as TGTGCCAGCAGCCAGCAAGCGGCCCAGCAGTTCTTC.

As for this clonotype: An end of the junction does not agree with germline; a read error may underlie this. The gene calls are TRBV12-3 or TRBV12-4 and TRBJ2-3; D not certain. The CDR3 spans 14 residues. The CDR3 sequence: CASSVSISTDAQYF. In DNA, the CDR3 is TGTGCCAGCAGTGTGAGCATTAGCACAGATGCGCAGTATTTT.

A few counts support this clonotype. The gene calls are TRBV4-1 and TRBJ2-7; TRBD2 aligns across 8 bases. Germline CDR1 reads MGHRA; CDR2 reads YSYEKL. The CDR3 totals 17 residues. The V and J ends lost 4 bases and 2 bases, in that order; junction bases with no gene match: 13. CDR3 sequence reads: CASSRPRGAGDTYEQYF. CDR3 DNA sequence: TGCGCCAGCAGCCGTCCCCGGGGAGCGGGAGACACCTACGAGCAGTACTTC.

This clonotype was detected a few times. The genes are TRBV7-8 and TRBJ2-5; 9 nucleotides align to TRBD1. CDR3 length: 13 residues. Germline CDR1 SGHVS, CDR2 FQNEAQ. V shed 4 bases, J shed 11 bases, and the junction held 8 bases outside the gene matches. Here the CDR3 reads CASSSGTGIGQYF. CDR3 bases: TGTGCCAGCAGCTCCGGGACAGGGATCGGGCAGTACTTC.